The present entry profiles one T cell receptor beta chain with its context. Antigen unknown. The data originate from a study of early T cells in non-severe SARS-CoV-2 infection. General study points: Using VDJdb, the matching emphasized anti-spike CD8 responses while missing private and CD4 specificities.

TCRdb itself ran the 5' RACE reads through MiXCR, one entry per CDR3 protein. The sample has 65,000 to 85,000 distinct CDR3 sequences, more than 8.5% seen once. The length of the CDR3 is 16 residues. The germline V gene encodes CDR1 SEHNR and CDR2 FQNEAQ (reference sequence). V shed 3 bases, J shed 7 bases, and the junction held 11 bases outside the gene matches. This TCR derives from an adult who was a healthcare worker with PCR-confirmed SARS-CoV-2 infection or an uninfected control (not recorded which). The specimen comprised whole blood, sampled at baseline. The chain combines TRBV7-9 with TRBJ2-1; 8 bases match TRBD1. The CDR3, as DNA: TGTGCCAGCAGCTTGGCGGGGCAGGGGGCGAGTAATGAGCAGTTCTTC. It is translated as CASSLAGQGASNEQFF.